This T cell receptor beta chain appears in the sequencing data of a study of cytomegalovirus exposure and HLA in healthy donors. Study-wide background: Unique TCRs from HLA-typed donors, 75 million to 100 million of them, were held in an early data release. Study results and limitations: The study labeled 150 to 200 TCR beta chains cytomegalovirus-associated.

The primer mix had 60 Vbeta and 13 Jbeta primers. Produced via immunoSEQ multiplex PCR; TCRdb's table is partial and in-frame only. The profile covers 30,000 to 35,000 clones, with 75% to 90% appearing a single time and approximately 5.6% taken by the ten largest. While unrecorded immune exposures were likely, the donors were nominally healthy when sampled. Germline V CDR1 and CDR2: SGHNT, YYREEE (reference sequence). This CDR3 comprises 13 residues. Trimming stripped 4 bases from V and 4 bases from J, with 11 bases between. The sample holds one count of this clone. Its target is unknown. The origin of this receptor is a male donor in good health and CMV-seronegative. The chain carries TRBV5-4 and TRBJ1-1; tentatively, D is TRBD1 (5 bases). The sequencing input was PBMCs. CDR3 sequence (DNA): TGTGCCAGCAGCCCGGGACTGGCCACTGAAGCTTTCTTT. This sequence encodes CASSPGLATEAFF.